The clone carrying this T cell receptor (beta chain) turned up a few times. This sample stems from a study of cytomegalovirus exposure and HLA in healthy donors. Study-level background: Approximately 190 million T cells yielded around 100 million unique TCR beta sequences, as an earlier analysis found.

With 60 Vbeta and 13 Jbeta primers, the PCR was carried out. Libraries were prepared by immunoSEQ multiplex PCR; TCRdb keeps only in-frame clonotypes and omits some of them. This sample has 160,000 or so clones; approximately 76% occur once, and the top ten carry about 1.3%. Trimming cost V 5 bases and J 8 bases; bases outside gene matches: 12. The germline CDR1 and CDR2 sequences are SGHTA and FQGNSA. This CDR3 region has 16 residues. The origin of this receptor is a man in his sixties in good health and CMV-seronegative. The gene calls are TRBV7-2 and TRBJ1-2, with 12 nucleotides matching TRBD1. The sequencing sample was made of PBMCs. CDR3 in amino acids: CASSLVGQGAFGGYTF. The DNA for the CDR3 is TGTGCCAGCAGCCTGGTGGGACAGGGGGCTTTCGGCGGCTACACCTTC. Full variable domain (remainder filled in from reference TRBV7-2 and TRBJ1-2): GAGVSQSPSNKVTEKGKDVELRCDPISGHTALYWYRQSLGQGLEFLIYFQGNSAPDKSGLPSDRFSAERTGGSVSTLTIQRTQQEDSAVYLCASSLVGQGAFGGYTFGSGTRLTVV.